This T cell receptor beta chain was identified in a study of cytomegalovirus exposure and HLA in healthy donors. For the study at large: Of the donors genotyped, several hundred in all, 65% to 90% fell in the Caucasian-associated ancestry cluster.

Primers for the PCR totalled 60 Vbeta and 13 Jbeta. Sequenced by immunoSEQ multiplex PCR; TCRdb stores in-frame clones only, minus some. The sample has about 140,000 clones, 70% to 80% seen once. V dropped 5 bases and J dropped 1; count of bases not matched to a gene: 3. CDR1 SEHNR and CDR2 FQNEAQ come from the germline V gene (reference sequence). The CDR3 is made up of 16 amino acids. The rearrangement links TRBV7-9 to TRBJ2-1; the match to TRBD2 covers 12 bases. The clonotype was recovered from a man aged 25 to 45 in good health and CMV-seronegative. The sample was PBMCs. CDR3 coding DNA: TGTGCCAGCAGCCTGGGGACTAGCGGGTCCTACAATGAGCAGTTCTTC. Amino acids: CASSLGTSGSYNEQFF.